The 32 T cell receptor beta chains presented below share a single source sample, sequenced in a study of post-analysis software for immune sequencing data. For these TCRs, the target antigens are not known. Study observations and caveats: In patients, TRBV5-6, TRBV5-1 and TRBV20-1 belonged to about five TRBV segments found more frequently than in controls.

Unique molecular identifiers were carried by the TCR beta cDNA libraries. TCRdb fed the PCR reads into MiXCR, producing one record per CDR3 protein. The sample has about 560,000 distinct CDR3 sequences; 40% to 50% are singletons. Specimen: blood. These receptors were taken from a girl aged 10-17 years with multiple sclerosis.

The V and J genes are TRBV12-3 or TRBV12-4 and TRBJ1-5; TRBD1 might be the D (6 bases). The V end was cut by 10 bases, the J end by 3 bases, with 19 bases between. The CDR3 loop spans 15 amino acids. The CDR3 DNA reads TGTGCCAACACTCTTAGGGGGGCTCTCAATCAGCCCCAGCATTTT. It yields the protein CANTLRGALNQPQHF.

CDR3: CASSDSSGYTF. Here the CDR3 DNA reads TGTGCCAGCAGTGACTCGAGTGGCTACACCTTC. V and J are TRBV6-4 and TRBJ1-2; the D is unclear. Trimming left V 0 bases short and J 7 bases short, with 3 bases between. Per the germline V gene, CDR1 is MRHNA and CDR2 is SNTAGT. The CDR3 sequence is 11 residues long.

The CDR3 loop reads CASSGTSGIAYNEQFF. The CDR3 nucleotides read TGTGCCAGCAGTGGGACTAGCGGGATCGCCTACAATGAGCAGTTCTTC. The rearrangement joins TRBV12-3 or TRBV12-4 to TRBJ2-1, with TRBD2 identical over 13 bases. CDR3 length: 16 amino acids. Trimming took 5 bases from V and 2 from J; bases not matched to a gene: 3.

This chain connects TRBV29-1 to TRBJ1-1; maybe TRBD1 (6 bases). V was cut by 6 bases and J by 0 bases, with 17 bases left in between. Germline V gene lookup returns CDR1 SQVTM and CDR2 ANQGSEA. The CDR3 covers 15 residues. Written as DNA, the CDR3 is TGCAGCGTCTACTTCGGACAGATTATGAACACTGAAGCTTTCTTT. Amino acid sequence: CSVYFGQIMNTEAFF. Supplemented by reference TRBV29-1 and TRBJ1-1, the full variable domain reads SAVISQKPSRDICQRGTSLTIQCQVDSQVTMMFWYRQQPGQSLTLIATANQGSEATYESGFVIDKFPISRPNLTFSTLTVSNMSPEDSSIYLCSVYFGQIMNTEAFFGQGTRLTVV.

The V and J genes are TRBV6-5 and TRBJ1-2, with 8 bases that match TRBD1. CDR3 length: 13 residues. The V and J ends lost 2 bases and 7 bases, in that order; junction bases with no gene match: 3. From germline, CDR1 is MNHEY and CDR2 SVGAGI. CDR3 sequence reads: CASSYTDRGGYTF. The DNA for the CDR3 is TGTGCCAGCAGTTACACAGACAGGGGTGGCTACACCTTC.

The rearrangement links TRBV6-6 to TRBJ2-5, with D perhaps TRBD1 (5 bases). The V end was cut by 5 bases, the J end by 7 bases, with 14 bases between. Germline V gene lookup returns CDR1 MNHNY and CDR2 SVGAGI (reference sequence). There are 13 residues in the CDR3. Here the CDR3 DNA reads TGTGCCAGCAGTGGGGCCCTTGTGGGGACCCAGTACTTC. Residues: CASSGALVGTQYF.

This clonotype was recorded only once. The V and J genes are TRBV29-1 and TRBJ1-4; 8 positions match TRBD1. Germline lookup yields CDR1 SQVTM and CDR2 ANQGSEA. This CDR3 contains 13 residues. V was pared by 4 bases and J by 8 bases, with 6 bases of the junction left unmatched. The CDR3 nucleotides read TGCAGCGTTGGGGCAGGGGGCCAAGAAAAACTGTTTTTT. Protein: CSVGAGGQEKLFF.

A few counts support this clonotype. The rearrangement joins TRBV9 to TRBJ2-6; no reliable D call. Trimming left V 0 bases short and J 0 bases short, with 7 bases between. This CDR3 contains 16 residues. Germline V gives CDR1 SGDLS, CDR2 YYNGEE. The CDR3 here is CASSVGGFSGANVLTF. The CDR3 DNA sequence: TGTGCCAGCAGCGTAGGCGGCTTCTCTGGGGCCAACGTCCTGACTTTC. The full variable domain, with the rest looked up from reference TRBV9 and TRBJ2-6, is DSGVTQTPKHLITATGQRVTLRCSPRSGDLSVYWYQQSLDQGLQFLIQYYNGEERAKGNILERFSAQQFPDLHSELNLSSLELGDSALYFCASSVGGFSGANVLTFGAGSRLTVL.

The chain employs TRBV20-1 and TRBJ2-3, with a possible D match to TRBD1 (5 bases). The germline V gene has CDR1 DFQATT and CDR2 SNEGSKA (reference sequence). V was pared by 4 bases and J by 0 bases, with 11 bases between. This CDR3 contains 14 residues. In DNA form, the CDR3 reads TGCAGTGCTAAGAAACAGGAAAGCACAGATACGCAGTATTTT. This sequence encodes CSAKKQESTDTQYF.

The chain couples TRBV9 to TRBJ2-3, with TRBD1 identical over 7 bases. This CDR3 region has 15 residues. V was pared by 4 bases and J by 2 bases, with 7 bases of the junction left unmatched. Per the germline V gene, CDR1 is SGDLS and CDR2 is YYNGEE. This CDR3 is CASSPRGGYTDTQYF. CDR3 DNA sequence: TGTGCCAGCAGCCCTCGAGGGGGCTACACAGATACGCAGTATTTT.

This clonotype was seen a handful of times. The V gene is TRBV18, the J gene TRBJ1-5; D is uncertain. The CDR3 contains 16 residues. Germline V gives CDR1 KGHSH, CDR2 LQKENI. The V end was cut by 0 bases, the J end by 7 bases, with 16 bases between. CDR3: CASSPPGNPSSQPQHF. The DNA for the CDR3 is TGTGCCAGCTCACCACCAGGTAACCCGAGCTCACAGCCCCAGCATTTT.

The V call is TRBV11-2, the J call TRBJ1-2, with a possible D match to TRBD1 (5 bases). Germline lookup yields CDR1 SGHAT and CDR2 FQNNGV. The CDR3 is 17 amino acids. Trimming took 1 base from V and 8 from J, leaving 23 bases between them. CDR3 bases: TGTGCCAGCAGCTTAGTTCCCCCACCGCAGGGCTCCGGGGGCTACACCTTC. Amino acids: CASSLVPPPQGSGGYTF.

CDR3 nucleotide sequence: TGTGCCAGCAGCTTTGAGGGTTTTGCTTCACCCCTCCACTTT. It yields the protein CASSFEGFASPLHF. This rearrangement joins TRBV7-2 to TRBJ1-6; D not resolved. Deletions cut 3 bases from V and 9 bases from J, with 12 bases between. Germline values: CDR1 SGHTA, CDR2 FQGNSA. The CDR3 runs to 14 residues.

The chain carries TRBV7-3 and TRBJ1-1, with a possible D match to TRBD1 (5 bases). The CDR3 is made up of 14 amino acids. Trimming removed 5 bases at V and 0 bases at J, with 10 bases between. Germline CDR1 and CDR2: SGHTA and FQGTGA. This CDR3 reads CASSPGSLNTEAFF. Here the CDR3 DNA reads TGTGCCAGCAGCCCAGGGTCCCTGAACACTGAAGCTTTCTTT. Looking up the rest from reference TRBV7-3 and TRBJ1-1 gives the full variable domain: GAGVSQTPSNKVTEKGKYVELRCDPISGHTALYWYRQSLGQGPEFLIYFQGTGAADDSGLPNDRFFAVRPEGSVSTLKIQRTERGDSAVYLCASSPGSLNTEAFFGQGTRLTVV.

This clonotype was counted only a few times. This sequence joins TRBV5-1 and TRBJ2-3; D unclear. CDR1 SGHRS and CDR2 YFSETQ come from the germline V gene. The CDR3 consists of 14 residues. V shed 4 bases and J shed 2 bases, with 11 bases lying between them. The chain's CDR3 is CASSASGDTDTQYF. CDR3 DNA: TGCGCCAGCAGCGCGTCCGGTGACACAGATACGCAGTATTTT.

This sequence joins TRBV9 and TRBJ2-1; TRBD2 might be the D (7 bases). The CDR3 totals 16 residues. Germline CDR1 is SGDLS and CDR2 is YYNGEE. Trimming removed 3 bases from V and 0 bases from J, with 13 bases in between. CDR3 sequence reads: CASSERGGSSYNEQFF. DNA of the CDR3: TGTGCCAGCAGCGAGAGGGGGGGGAGCTCCTACAATGAGCAGTTCTTC.

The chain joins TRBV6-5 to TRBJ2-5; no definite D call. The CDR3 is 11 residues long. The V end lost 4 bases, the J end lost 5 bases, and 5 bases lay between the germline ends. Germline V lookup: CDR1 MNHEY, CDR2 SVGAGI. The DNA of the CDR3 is TGTGCCAGCAGTTCTTTTGAGACCCAGTACTTC. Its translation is CASSSFETQYF.

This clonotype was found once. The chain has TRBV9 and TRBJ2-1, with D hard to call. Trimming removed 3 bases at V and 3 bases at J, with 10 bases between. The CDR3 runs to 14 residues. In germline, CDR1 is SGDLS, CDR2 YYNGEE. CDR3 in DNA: TGTGCCAGCAGCGGAGAGGACCGCTACAATGAGCAGTTCTTC. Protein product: CASSGEDRYNEQFF. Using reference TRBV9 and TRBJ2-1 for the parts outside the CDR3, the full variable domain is DSGVTQTPKHLITATGQRVTLRCSPRSGDLSVYWYQQSLDQGLQFLIQYYNGEERAKGNILERFSAQQFPDLHSELNLSSLELGDSALYFCASSGEDRYNEQFFGPGTRLTVL.

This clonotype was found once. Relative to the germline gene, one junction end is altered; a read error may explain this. Here the CDR3 reads CAISETRQGGNERFF. CDR3 bases: TGTGCCATCAGTGAGACTCGACAGGGGGGCAATGAGCGGTTCTTC. V usage is TRBV10-3 and J usage is TRBJ2-1, with 9 bases fitting TRBD1. The length of the CDR3 is 15 residues. CDR1 ENHRY and CDR2 SYGVKD come from the germline V gene.

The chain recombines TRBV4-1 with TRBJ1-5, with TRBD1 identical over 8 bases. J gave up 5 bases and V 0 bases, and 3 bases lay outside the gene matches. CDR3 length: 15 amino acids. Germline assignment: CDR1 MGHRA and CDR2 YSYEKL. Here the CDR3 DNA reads TGCGCCAGCAGCCAAGAGGACAGGGCATATCAGCCCCAGCATTTT. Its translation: CASSQEDRAYQPQHF.

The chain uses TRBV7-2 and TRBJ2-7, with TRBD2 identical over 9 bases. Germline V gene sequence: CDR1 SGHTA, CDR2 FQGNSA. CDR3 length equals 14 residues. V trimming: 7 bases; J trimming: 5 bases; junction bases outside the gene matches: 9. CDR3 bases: TGTGCCAGCAACCCGGGACTAGCTTTTGACGAGCAGTACTTC. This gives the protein CASNPGLAFDEQYF.

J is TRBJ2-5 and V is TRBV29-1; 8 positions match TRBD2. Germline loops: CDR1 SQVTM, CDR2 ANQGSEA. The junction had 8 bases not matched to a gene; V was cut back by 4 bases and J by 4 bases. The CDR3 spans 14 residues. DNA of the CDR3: TGCAGCGTTGCTCCCCGGGAGGGCGGAGAGACCCAGTACTTC. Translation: CSVAPREGGETQYF.

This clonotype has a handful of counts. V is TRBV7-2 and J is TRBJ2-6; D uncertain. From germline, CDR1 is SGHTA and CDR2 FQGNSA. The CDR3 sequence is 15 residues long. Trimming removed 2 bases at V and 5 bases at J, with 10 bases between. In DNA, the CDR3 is TGTGCCAGCAGCTTACGGGTAGGGTGGGCCAACGTCCTGACTTTC. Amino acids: CASSLRVGWANVLTF.

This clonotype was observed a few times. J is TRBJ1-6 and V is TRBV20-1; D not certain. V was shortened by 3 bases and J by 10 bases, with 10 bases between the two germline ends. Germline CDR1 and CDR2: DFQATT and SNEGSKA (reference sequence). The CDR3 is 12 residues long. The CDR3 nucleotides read TGCAGTGCTAGCGGGTTTGGGTCACCCCTCCACTTT. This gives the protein CSASGFGSPLHF.

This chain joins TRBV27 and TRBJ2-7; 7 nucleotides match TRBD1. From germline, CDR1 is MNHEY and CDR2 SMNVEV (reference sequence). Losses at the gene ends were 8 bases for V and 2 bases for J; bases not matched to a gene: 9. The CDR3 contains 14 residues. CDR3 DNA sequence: TGTGCCAGCCCCCCCGACAGGGTGACCTACGAGCAGTACTTC. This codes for CASPPDRVTYEQYF.

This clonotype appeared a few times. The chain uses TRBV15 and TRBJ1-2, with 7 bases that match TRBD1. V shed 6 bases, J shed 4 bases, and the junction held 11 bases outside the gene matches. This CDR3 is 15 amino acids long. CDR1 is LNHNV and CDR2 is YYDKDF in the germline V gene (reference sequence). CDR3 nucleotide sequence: TGTGCCACCAGTGGGGACAGTGAATTTGGCTATGGCTACACCTTC. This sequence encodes CATSGDSEFGYGYTF.

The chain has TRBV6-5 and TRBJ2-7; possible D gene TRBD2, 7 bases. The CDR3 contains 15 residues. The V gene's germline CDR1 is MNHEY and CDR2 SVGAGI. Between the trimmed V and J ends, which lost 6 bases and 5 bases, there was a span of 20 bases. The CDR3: CASREALGGRDEQYF. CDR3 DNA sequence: TGTGCCAGCAGGGAGGCACTCGGGGGGCGCGACGAGCAGTACTTC.

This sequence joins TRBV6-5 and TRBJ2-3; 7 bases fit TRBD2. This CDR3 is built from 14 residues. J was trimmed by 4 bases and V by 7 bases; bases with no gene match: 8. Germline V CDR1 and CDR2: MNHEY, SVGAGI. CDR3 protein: CASNRLAGADTQYF. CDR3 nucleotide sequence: TGTGCCAGCAACCGACTAGCTGGTGCAGATACGCAGTATTTT.

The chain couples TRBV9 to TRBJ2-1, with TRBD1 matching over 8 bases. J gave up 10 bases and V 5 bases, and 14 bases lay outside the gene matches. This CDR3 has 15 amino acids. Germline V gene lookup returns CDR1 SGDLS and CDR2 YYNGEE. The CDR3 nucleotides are TGTGCCAGCAGTCTCCGGGACAGGACCTACGGGGAGCAGTTCTTC. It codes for CASSLRDRTYGEQFF.

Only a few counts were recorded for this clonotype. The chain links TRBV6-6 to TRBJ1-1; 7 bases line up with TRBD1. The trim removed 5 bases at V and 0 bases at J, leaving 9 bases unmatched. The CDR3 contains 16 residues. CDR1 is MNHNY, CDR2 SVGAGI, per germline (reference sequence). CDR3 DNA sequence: TGTGCCAGCAGTCTCCAGAGACAGGGATTGAACACTGAAGCTTTCTTT. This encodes CASSLQRQGLNTEAFF.

This CDR3 is CASSLIVGQGAHEQYF. The DNA for the CDR3 is TGTGCCAGCAGTTTAATCGTGGGACAGGGGGCCCACGAGCAGTACTTC. This sequence joins TRBV27 and TRBJ2-7, with 12 positions matching TRBD1. The CDR3 covers 16 residues. Trimming cost V 2 bases and J 5 bases; bases outside gene matches: 7. The germline V gene encodes CDR1 MNHEY and CDR2 SMNVEV (reference sequence).

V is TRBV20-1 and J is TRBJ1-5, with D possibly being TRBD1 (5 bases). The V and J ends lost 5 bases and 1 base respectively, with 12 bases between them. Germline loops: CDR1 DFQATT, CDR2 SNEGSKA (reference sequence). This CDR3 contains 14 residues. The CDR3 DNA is TGCAGTGCTCTCGGGGCTAAAAGCAATCAGCCCCAGCATTTT. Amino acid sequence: CSALGAKSNQPQHF.